This T cell receptor (beta chain) is drawn from a study of CD8 T cells in ankylosing spondylitis. Comments on this clonotype: What it binds is unknown.

As the method for making TCR beta libraries, quantitative 5'-RACE with molecular barcodes was used. One entry per CDR3 protein results from TCRdb running MiXCR on the 5' RACE reads. The repertoire has 100,000 or so distinct CDR3 sequences, around 24% of them found once; the top ten carry 10% to 15%. Study-wide results and caveats: Ankylosing spondylitis blood appeared to carry a characteristic TCR beta motif of several highly homologous variants.

The clonotype comes from a male donor with ankylosing spondylitis. Sequencing was performed on synovial fluid, either unsorted or a sorted T cell fraction (not recorded which).

The CDR3: CASSLGAVKNIQYF. The CDR3 DNA is TGTGCCAGCAGTTTAGGGGCGGTCAAAAACATTCAGTACTTC. V usage is TRBV12-3 or TRBV12-4 and J usage is TRBJ2-4, with D unclear. CDR3 length: 14 residues. Trimming took 1 base from V and 3 from J, leaving 7 bases between them.